This is a list of T cell receptor beta chains from one sample in a study of blood T cells in healthy people across ages. Via MiXCR, TCRdb re-called the 5' RACE reads, giving one row per CDR3 protein. The repertoire holds more than 650,000 distinct CDR3 sequences, about 20% seen once, with roughly 22% in the top ten. The sequenced sample consisted of blood. These receptors all stem from a man between 65 and 80 years old in good health. Both conserved end residues are part of each CDR3. Fields, in order: V gene, D gene, clone size, J gene, CDR3 DNA, CDR3 protein. D genes are given only for firm matches. Some rows have no size entry. The others give once, few or many, or a class for an expanded clone.

TRBV28,TRBD1,-,TRBJ2-7,TGTGCCAGTAATAATGACAGGGGCTACGAGCAGTACTTC,CASNNDRGYEQYF
TRBV12-3/TRBV12-4,TRBD1,-,TRBJ1-6,TGTGCCAGCAGCCTCCGGGACAGGGATTCACCCCTCCACTTT,CASSLRDRDSPLHF
TRBV24-1,-,few,TRBJ1-5,TGTGCCACCAGTGCAGGAACTCAGCCCCAGCATTTT,CATSAGTQPQHF
TRBV3-1,-,-,TRBJ1-1,TGTGCCAGCAGCCAAGTAGGGAGTGAAGCTTTCTTT,CASSQVGSEAFF
TRBV6-5,-,-,TRBJ2-5,TGTGCCAGCAGCTGGGCAGGAGAAGAGACCCAGTACTTC,CASSWAGEETQYF
TRBV7-9,-,few,TRBJ2-7,TGTGCCAGCAGCTTCGGAGGGGGCTCGATGTACGAGCAGTACTTC,CASSFGGGSMYEQYF
TRBV11-2,TRBD2,few,TRBJ2-1,TGTGCCAGCAGCCCTATAGCGGGAGGTCACAATGAGCAGTTCTTC,CASSPIAGGHNEQFF
TRBV5-6,-,-,TRBJ2-5,TGTGCCAGCAGCTTCCCCCGAGGGGGCCAAGAGACCCAGTACTTC,CASSFPRGGQETQYF
TRBV2,-,-,TRBJ2-5,TGTGCCAGCAGTGGGGCGGGGACATACCAAGAGACCCAGTACTTT,CASSGAGTYQETQYF
TRBV5-1,-,-,TRBJ2-5,TGCGCCAGCAGCTTGACAGGCTTTACCGTCCAAGAGACCCAGTACTTC,CASSLTGFTVQETQYF
TRBV6-2/TRBV6-3,TRBD2,few,TRBJ2-5,TGTGCCAGCAGTTACATCCGGTCGACTAGCGGCCAAGAGACCCAGTACTTC,CASSYIRSTSGQETQYF
TRBV2,-,-,TRBJ1-5,TGTGCCAGCTGTAGGGAGGGCAATCAGCCCCAGCATTTT,CASCREGNQPQHF
TRBV28,TRBD1,many,TRBJ2-2,TGTGCCACTGCGGACAGGTTGATCAGGGAGCTGTTTTTT,CATADRLIRELFF
TRBV7-2,-,many,TRBJ2-1,TGTGCCAGCAGCTTAGCGGGAGTCTCCTACAATGAGCAGTTCTTC,CASSLAGVSYNEQFF
TRBV12-3/TRBV12-4,-,-,TRBJ2-7,TGTGCCAGCAGTTTAGGAGCGGCCGAGCAGTACTTC,CASSLGAAEQYF
TRBV20-1,-,many,TRBJ1-4,TGCAGTGCTAGAGAGATAAATGAAAAACTGTTTTTT,CSAREINEKLFF
TRBV10-3,TRBD1,few,TRBJ2-5,TGTGCCATCAGTGAGGGGACAGGGGGAGAAGAGACCCAGTACTTC,CAISEGTGGEETQYF
TRBV20-1,TRBD2,-,TRBJ2-3,TGCAGTGCTAGAGATGGAGCGGGGGAGATCACAGATACGCAGTATTTT,CSARDGAGEITDTQYF
TRBV7-9,-,few,TRBJ1-1,TGTGCCAGCAGCGCGCAGGGGATGGGGAACACTGAAGCTTTCTTT,CASSAQGMGNTEAFF
TRBV6-2/TRBV6-3,-,many,TRBJ2-1,TGTGCCAGCAGTGTCCAGGGGCTTGCCTACAATGAGCAGTTCTTC,CASSVQGLAYNEQFF
TRBV30,TRBD2,-,TRBJ2-3,TGTGCCTGGAGGTTAGCGGGAGGAAGGGCAGATACGCAGTATTTT,CAWRLAGGRADTQYF
TRBV6-5,-,-,TRBJ1-1,TGTGCCAGCAGTTACTCGCAGAGGAACACTGAAGCTTTCTTT,CASSYSQRNTEAFF
TRBV6-1,-,few,TRBJ1-4,TGTGCCAGCACTACCGACAGATGGGAAAAACTGTTTTTT,CASTTDRWEKLFF
TRBV6-2/TRBV6-3,-,-,TRBJ2-7,TGCGCCAGCAGTTACACAGGGCTGTCCTACGAGCAGTACTTC,CASSYTGLSYEQYF
TRBV20-1,TRBD2,few,TRBJ2-1,TGCAGTGCTAGAATCTTAGCGGGGGCGGCCCTACAAGAGCAGTTCTTC,CSARILAGAALQEQFF
TRBV7-2,-,-,TRBJ2-3,TGTGCCAGCAGCTCCCCGAGCGGAGATACGCAGTATTTT,CASSSPSGDTQYF
TRBV7-2,-,-,TRBJ1-2,TGTGCCAGCAGCTCCGAGCGTTCTAACTATGGCTACACCTTC,CASSSERSNYGYTF
TRBV7-9,-,few,TRBJ2-7,TGTGCCAGCAGCTTCGGAACGGGCGAGCAGTACTTC,CASSFGTGEQYF
TRBV6-5,TRBD1,many,TRBJ1-2,TGTGCCAGCAGTTACTCTCAGACAGGGTACAATGGCTACACCTTC,CASSYSQTGYNGYTF
TRBV19,-,-,TRBJ2-7,TGTGCCAGTAGTATGCTGCTGGGCTACGAGCAGTACTTC,CASSMLLGYEQYF
TRBV3-1,-,few,TRBJ1-6,TGTGCCAGCAGCCAAGTTAGGCAGTCAAATTCACCCCTCCACTTT,CASSQVRQSNSPLHF
TRBV5-1,-,-,TRBJ2-3,TGCGCCAGCAGCTTTCGGTGGGCGGAGCGAGGGTCAGATACGCAGTATTTT,CASSFRWAERGSDTQYF
TRBV3-1,-,-,TRBJ1-1,TGTGCCAGCAGCCAATCACCTAAGAACACTGAAGCTTTCTTT,CASSQSPKNTEAFF
TRBV20-1,TRBD1,-,TRBJ2-7,TGCAGTGCTCCCCCCGGGACAGCTACCTACGAGCAGTACTTC,CSAPPGTATYEQYF
TRBV6-6,-,many,TRBJ2-1,TGTGCCAGCAGTTATACCTACAATGAGCAGTTCTTC,CASSYTYNEQFF
TRBV3-1,-,-,TRBJ1-2,TGTGCCAGCAGCCCAATGGTCTGGGGCTACACCTTC,CASSPMVWGYTF
TRBV24-1,-,-,TRBJ1-5,TGTGCCACCAGTGAACCCGACAGTAGCAATCAGCCCCAGCATTTT,CATSEPDSSNQPQHF
TRBV7-2,-,-,TRBJ2-1,TGTGCCAGCAGCTATGGGGGGGCGCGAGGGGACAATGAGCAGTTCTTC,CASSYGGARGDNEQFF
TRBV20-1,TRBD1,-,TRBJ1-6,TGCAGTGCTAGAGTCAGGGGGCTCAATTCACCCCTCCACTTT,CSARVRGLNSPLHF
TRBV7-9,-,-,TRBJ2-1,TGTGCCAGCAGCCCGGAAGGACTAAACAATGAGCAGTTCTTC,CASSPEGLNNEQFF
TRBV30,-,-,TRBJ2-5,TGTGCCTGGAGCTGGGGAGGTAGTGAGACCCAGTACTTC,CAWSWGGSETQYF